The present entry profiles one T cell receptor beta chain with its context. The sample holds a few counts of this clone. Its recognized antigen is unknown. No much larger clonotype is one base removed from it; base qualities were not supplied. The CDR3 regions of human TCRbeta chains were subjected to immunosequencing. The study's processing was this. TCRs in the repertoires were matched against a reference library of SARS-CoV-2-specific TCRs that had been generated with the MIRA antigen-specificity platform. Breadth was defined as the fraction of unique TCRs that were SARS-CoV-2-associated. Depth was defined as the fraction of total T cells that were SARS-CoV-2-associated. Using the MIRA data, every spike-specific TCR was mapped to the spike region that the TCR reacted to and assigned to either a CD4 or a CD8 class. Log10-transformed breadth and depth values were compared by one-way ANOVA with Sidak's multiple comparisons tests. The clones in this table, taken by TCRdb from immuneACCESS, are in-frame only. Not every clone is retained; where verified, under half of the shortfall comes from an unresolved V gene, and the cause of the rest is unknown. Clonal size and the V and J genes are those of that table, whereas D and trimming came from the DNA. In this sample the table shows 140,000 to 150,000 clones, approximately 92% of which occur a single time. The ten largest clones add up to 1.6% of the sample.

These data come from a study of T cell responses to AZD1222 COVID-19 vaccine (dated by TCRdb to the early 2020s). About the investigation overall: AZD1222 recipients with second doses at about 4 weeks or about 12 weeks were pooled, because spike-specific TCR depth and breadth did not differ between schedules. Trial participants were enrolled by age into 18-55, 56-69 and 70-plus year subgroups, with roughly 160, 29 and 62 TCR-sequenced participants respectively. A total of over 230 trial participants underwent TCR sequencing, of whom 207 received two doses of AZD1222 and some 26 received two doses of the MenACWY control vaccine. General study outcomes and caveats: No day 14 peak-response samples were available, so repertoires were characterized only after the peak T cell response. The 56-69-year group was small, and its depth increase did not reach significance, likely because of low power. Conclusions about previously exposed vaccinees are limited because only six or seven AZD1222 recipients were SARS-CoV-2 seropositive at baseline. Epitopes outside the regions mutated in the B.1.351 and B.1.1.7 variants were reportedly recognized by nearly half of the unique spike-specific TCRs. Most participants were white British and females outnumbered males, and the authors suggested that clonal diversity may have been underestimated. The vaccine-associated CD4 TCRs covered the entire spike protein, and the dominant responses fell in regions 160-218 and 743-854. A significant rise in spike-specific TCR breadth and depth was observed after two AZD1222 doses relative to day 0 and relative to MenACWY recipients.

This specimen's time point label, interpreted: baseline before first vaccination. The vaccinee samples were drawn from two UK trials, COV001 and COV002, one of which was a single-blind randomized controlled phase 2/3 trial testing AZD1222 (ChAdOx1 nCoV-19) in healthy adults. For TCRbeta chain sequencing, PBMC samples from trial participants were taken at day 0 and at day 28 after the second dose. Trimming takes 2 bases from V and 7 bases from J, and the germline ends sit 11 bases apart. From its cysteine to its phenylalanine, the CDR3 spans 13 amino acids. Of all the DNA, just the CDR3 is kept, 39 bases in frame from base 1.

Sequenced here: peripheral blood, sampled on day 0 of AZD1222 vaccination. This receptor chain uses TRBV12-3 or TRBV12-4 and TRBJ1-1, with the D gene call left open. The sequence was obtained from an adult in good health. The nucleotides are TGTGCCAGCAGTTTACTCCGCAGGCATGAAGCTTTCTTT. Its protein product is CASSLLRRHEAFF.